This TCR beta chain originates from a study of blood T cell repertoires in COVID-19. Study summary: Donors in the United States, Italy and Spain gave samples during acute or convalescent COVID-19.

The CDR3 is made up of 15 amino acids. Trimming pared 6 bases from V and 5 bases from J, leaving 20 bases between. Germline V CDR1 and CDR2: SNHLY, FYNNEI. Libraries were prepared by immunoSEQ multiplex PCR; TCRdb keeps only in-frame clonotypes and omits some of them. The sample has around 300,000 clones; around 86% are singletons. This chain uses TRBV2 with TRBJ2-7, with D possibly TRBD2 on 7 matching bases. Sequenced: peripheral blood. The clonotype comes from a man aged 45-65 years with active or convalescent COVID-19. The CDR3 DNA is TGTGCCAGCAGGACCGGGGGGCCTATGATTCACGAGCAGTACTTC. Translation gives CASRTGGPMIHEQYF. Variable domain in full (rest from reference TRBV2 and TRBJ2-7): EPEVTQTPSHQVTQMGQEVILRCVPISNHLYFYWYRQILGQKVEFLVSFYNNEISEKSEIFDDQFSVERPDGSNFTLKIRSTKLEDSAMYFCASRTGGPMIHEQYFGPGTRLTVT.